The source of this T cell receptor beta chain is a study of metastatic and nonmetastatic thyroid tumors. On the study more broadly: Malignant and benign thyroid patients had repertoires compared in peripheral blood and tumor or nodule tissue.

In the original analysis: Construction of a distant-metastasis classifier for papillary thyroid cancer relied on CDR3 differences across clinicopathological groups. MiXCR was used by TCRdb to re-call the PCR reads. The V and J calls reflect TCRdb's pipeline rather than the authors' work. The sample has about 15,000 clones, 25% to 30% seen once. The V gene's germline CDR1 is MDHEN and CDR2 SYDVKM. The junction had 2 bases not matched to a gene; V was cut back by 4 bases and J by 5 bases. The CDR3 consists of 12 residues. Study-wide points: Patients with malignant thyroid tumors reportedly had significantly higher TCR beta diversity than those with benign nodules, in blood and tumor.

All patients were treatment-naive before thyroid surgery. This clone was counted a few times. Its cognate antigen is unknown. The TCR was taken from a female donor with papillary thyroid cancer or a benign thyroid nodule (not recorded which). Some clones in this sample may be carry-over from other donors' samples. The sample consisted of tumor tissue. The J gene is TRBJ2-7, the V gene TRBV28; 7 nucleotides line up with TRBD1. The CDR3 DNA reads as TGTGCCAGCAGTTGGGACAGACACGAGCAGTACTTC. Its translation: CASSWDRHEQYF.